This T cell receptor (beta chain) originates from a study of cytomegalovirus exposure and HLA in healthy donors. Findings and caveats of the study: TCR sequences were mostly rare, though some public TCRs occurred in many donors.

Turning to this clone: Its matching antigen is unknown.

The protocol was immunoSEQ multiplex PCR, while the TCRdb copy is restricted to in-frame clones and leaves out a portion. The sample contains roughly 220,000 clones, roughly 88% of which appear only once. This receptor was obtained from a young woman in good health and CMV-seropositive. The sequencing sample was made of PBMCs.

CDR3 residues: CASRVREFREQYF. DNA for the CDR3: TGTGCCAGCAGGGTCAGGGAATTTCGCGAGCAGTACTTC. The chain joins TRBV28 to TRBJ2-7; D possibly corresponds to TRBD1 (5 bases). The CDR3 spans 13 residues. Germline loops: CDR1 MDHEN, CDR2 SYDVKM. The V end lost 6 bases, the J end lost 6 bases, and 15 bases lay between the germline ends.